The 19 T cell receptor beta chains presented below share a single source sample, sequenced in a study of T-cell reconstitution after alpha-beta-depleted transplantation in children. Unique molecular identifiers featured in how the TCRbeta library was prepared. Using its own MiXCR run on the PCR reads, TCRdb lists one record per CDR3 protein. The sample gives about 480,000 distinct CDR3 sequences, approximately 12% of which show up once; under 7% is in the top ten. Source: PBMCs from the stem cell graft donor, taken from the stem cell graft. Receptors originate from a human donor who donated a stem cell graft to a child with combined immunodeficiency.

This clonotype was recorded at least ten times. The chain couples TRBV11-2 to TRBJ2-1; TRBD1 matches 10 bases. The CDR3 covers 14 residues. Germline V lookup: CDR1 SGHAT, CDR2 FQNNGV. After removal of 5 bases from V and 8 bases from J, the junction contained 6 bases not matched to a gene. The CDR3 is CASSIGQGGYEQFF. The DNA of the CDR3 is TGTGCCAGCAGCATAGGACAGGGGGGGTATGAGCAGTTCTTC.

This clonotype was seen repeatedly, ten times or more. J is TRBJ1-1 and V is TRBV6-4; TRBD1 aligns across 7 bases. Losses at the gene ends were 5 bases for V and 3 bases for J; bases not matched to a gene: 6. The CDR3 is made up of 14 amino acids. CDR1 is MRHNA, CDR2 SNTAGT, per germline. Here the CDR3 reads CASSQGEEDTEAFF. For the CDR3, the DNA is TGTGCCAGCAGTCAGGGGGAGGAGGACACTGAAGCTTTCTTT.

The V call is TRBV18, the J call TRBJ2-5, with unresolved D. V lost 1 base and J lost 0, with 6 bases in between. The germline CDR1 and CDR2 sequences are KGHSH and LQKENI. This CDR3 region has 14 residues. As DNA, the CDR3 is TGTGCCAGCTCACCACTTACGGACCAAGAGACCCAGTACTTC. It encodes CASSPLTDQETQYF.

This clonotype showed up many times. The V call is TRBV27, the J call TRBJ1-6, with D possibly being TRBD1 (6 bases). This CDR3 is built from 14 residues. V dropped 4 bases and J dropped 7 bases, with 11 bases sitting between them. Per germline, CDR1 MNHEY and CDR2 SMNVEV (reference sequence). The CDR3 loop is CASSYGGRNSPLHF. As DNA, the CDR3 is TGTGCCAGCAGTTATGGGGGGCGGAATTCACCCCTCCACTTT.

The chain is built from TRBV20-1 and TRBJ1-1, with 7 nucleotides matching TRBD1. V was pared by 4 bases and J by 7 bases, with 15 bases of the junction left unmatched. The V gene's germline CDR1 is DFQATT and CDR2 SNEGSKA (reference sequence). This CDR3 region has 15 residues. DNA of the CDR3: TGCAGTGCTATCCGCTTCAACCCGAGGGGGCTTGAAGCTTTCTTT. Its protein product is CSAIRFNPRGLEAFF.

The sample holds a few counts of this clonotype. The chain is built from TRBV27 and TRBJ2-7, with 7 bases identical to TRBD2. There are 14 residues in the CDR3. Germline V lookup: CDR1 MNHEY, CDR2 SMNVEV (reference sequence). V lost 0 bases to trimming and J lost 3 bases; unmatched junction nucleotides: 2. CDR3: CASSLSRGVYEQYF. In DNA form, the CDR3 reads TGTGCCAGCAGTTTATCTCGGGGGGTCTACGAGCAGTACTTC.

This clonotype was counted ten times or more. The CDR3 loop is CASRGLAGSSNEQFF. The CDR3 region has the DNA TGTGCCAGCAGGGGACTAGCGGGATCATCCAATGAGCAGTTCTTC. V is TRBV6-1 and J is TRBJ2-1, with TRBD2 matching over 13 bases. Germline assignment: CDR1 MNHNS and CDR2 SASEGT. V trimming: 6 bases; J trimming: 6 bases; junction bases outside the gene matches: 5. CDR3 length: 15 amino acids.

The CDR3 coding sequence is TGTGCCAGCAGCTCCTTGGCTATCAGGTATGAGCAGTTCTTC. Translation: CASSSLAIRYEQFF. The chain recombines TRBV7-9 with TRBJ2-1; D remains unclear. The CDR3 totals 14 residues. Germline V gene data show CDR1 as SEHNR and CDR2 as FQNEAQ (reference sequence). V lost 4 bases and J lost 8, with 15 bases in between.

The gene calls are TRBV5-1 and TRBJ1-3, with D perhaps matching TRBD1 (6 bases). V lost 4 bases, J lost 2 bases, and 16 bases lay in between. Germline V gene data show CDR1 as SGHRS and CDR2 as YFSETQ. The CDR3 runs to 16 residues. The CDR3 spells CASSPRGGPTGNTIYF. As DNA, the CDR3 is TGCGCCAGCAGCCCGAGAGGGGGTCCGACTGGAAACACCATATATTTT.

The table lists this clonotype with a few counts. This sequence joins TRBV7-9 and TRBJ2-1; D is undetermined. The CDR3 has 12 amino acids. Germline CDR1 reads SEHNR; CDR2 reads FQNEAQ (reference sequence). V shed 1 base and J shed 8 bases, with 6 bases lying between them. Here the CDR3 reads CASSLGEYEQFF. The CDR3, as DNA: TGTGCCAGCAGCTTAGGCGAGTATGAGCAGTTCTTC.

This clonotype showed up many times. J is TRBJ2-3 and V is TRBV20-1, with 8 nucleotides matching TRBD1. CDR1 DFQATT and CDR2 SNEGSKA come from the germline V gene (reference sequence). CDR3 length equals 13 residues. V was pared by 4 bases and J by 6 bases, with 6 bases of the junction left unmatched. The CDR3 DNA sequence: TGCAGTGCTATGGACAGGGATCGGGATACGCAGTATTTT. The encoded protein is CSAMDRDRDTQYF.

This clonotype was counted only a few times. As DNA, the CDR3 is TGTGCCAGCAGTCCAGAGGACCTCCTGGATACGCAGTATTTT. It encodes CASSPEDLLDTQYF. The genes are TRBV12-3 or TRBV12-4 and TRBJ2-3; no clear D gene. V lost 5 bases and J lost 6, with 15 bases in between. This CDR3 has 14 residues.

The rearrangement uses TRBV12-3 or TRBV12-4 and TRBJ2-7; 9 bases are shared with TRBD2. The CDR3 consists of 16 residues. The junction had 12 bases not matched to a gene; V was cut back by 6 bases and J by 3 bases. CDR3 bases: TGTGCCAGCAGCCTCGACGAGGTAGCGGGGGTCTACGAGCAGTACTTC. It is translated as CASSLDEVAGVYEQYF.

The V gene is TRBV3-1, the J gene TRBJ2-5; 14 bases agree with TRBD2. Germline CDR1 LGHDT, CDR2 YNNKEL (reference sequence). The CDR3 sequence is 16 residues long. The trim removed 6 bases at V and 5 bases at J, leaving 8 bases unmatched. CDR3 loop: CASSRGTSGRWETQYF. The DNA for the CDR3 is TGTGCCAGCAGTCGGGGGACTAGCGGGAGATGGGAGACCCAGTACTTC.

The chain couples TRBV29-1 to TRBJ1-2; TRBD1 is a possible D gene (5 bases). CDR1 is SQVTM, CDR2 ANQGSEA, per germline. Trimming shortened V by 7 bases and J by 7 bases, and 13 bases separated the two germline ends. The CDR3 spans 11 residues. CDR3 nucleotides: TGCAGCGGCTTAGCGGGGGGTGGCTACACCTTC. Its protein product is CSGLAGGGYTF.

This clonotype has just a few counts. The rearrangement uses TRBV12-3 or TRBV12-4 and TRBJ1-6, with D uncertain. V lost 4 bases to trimming and J lost 7 bases, with 17 bases between them. The CDR3 consists of 16 residues. The CDR3 is CASSSLELGQNSPLHF. CDR3 nucleotide sequence: TGTGCCAGCAGTTCCCTTGAGTTGGGCCAGAATTCACCCCTCCACTTT.

This clonotype was seen only a few times. This chain uses TRBV20-1 with TRBJ2-7; 7 bases agree with TRBD1. The CDR3 has 13 amino acids. With V trimmed by 4 bases and J by 2 bases, 5 bases remained unmatched. Per germline, CDR1 DFQATT and CDR2 SNEGSKA (reference sequence). DNA for the CDR3: TGCAGTGCTAATGGACAGGTCCCCTACGAGCAGTACTTC. Translation: CSANGQVPYEQYF.

A few counts support this clonotype. This chain links TRBV5-1 with TRBJ2-5; TRBD2 matches at 15 bases. The CDR3 has 16 residues. Germline trimming cut 4 bases from V and 2 bases from J; bases unmatched to any gene: 3. Per the germline V gene, CDR1 is SGHRS and CDR2 is YFSETQ. CDR3 loop: CASSGGLAGGQETQYF. In nucleotides, the CDR3 is TGCGCCAGCAGCGGAGGACTAGCGGGGGGGCAAGAGACCCAGTACTTC.

This clonotype was found a few times. The rearrangement joins TRBV12-3 or TRBV12-4 to TRBJ2-7, with a tentative D call TRBD2 (6 bases). The CDR3 contains 15 residues. Between the trimmed V and J ends, which lost 1 base and 1 base, there was a span of 11 bases. The CDR3 protein is CASSLGAEGSYEQYF. The CDR3 nucleotides read TGTGCCAGCAGTTTAGGGGCGGAGGGTTCCTACGAGCAGTACTTC.